This TCR beta chain was recovered during a study of cytomegalovirus exposure and HLA in healthy donors. Study-level findings and limits: Among CMV-associated TCR beta chains, most appeared HLA-restricted in a later analysis. Altogether, 150 to 200 TCR beta chains were recorded as cytomegalovirus-associated.

In regard to this clone: Its antigen is as yet unknown.

J was trimmed by 2 bases and V by 6 bases; bases with no gene match: 4. This CDR3 comprises 14 residues. Germline V gives CDR1 MNHEY, CDR2 SMNVEV (reference sequence). The study ran its PCR with 60 Vbeta and 13 Jbeta primers. Clones were sequenced by immunoSEQ multiplex PCR, and TCRdb holds only the in-frame ones, with some missing. The table shows over 150,000 clones, with around four fifths occurring only once. The rearrangement uses TRBV27 and TRBJ2-7, with 10 bases that match TRBD1. The receptor was isolated from a woman aged 55 to 70 in good health and CMV-seropositive. The specimen was PBMCs. The CDR3 region is CASRSGTGAYEQYF. In nucleotides, the CDR3 is TGTGCCAGCAGATCCGGGACAGGGGCCTACGAGCAGTACTTC.